This is a list of T cell receptor beta chains from one sample in a study of T cell changes during pregnancy in multiple sclerosis. Here immunoSEQ multiplex PCR was the method, and the copy in TCRdb shows in-frame clones only, minus some. This table has under 70,000 clones, about nine tenths appearing once. Sequenced material: peripheral blood, taken in the third trimester of pregnancy. Receptors originate from a female donor in good health, enrolled as a control in a pregnancy study. The CDR3 runs from the conserved cysteine through the conserved F or W. A D gene is named only where the DNA matches it firmly. Clone size, where shown, is once, few, many, or a class for clones that have expanded.

V gene	D gene	clone size	J gene	CDR3 protein	CDR3 DNA
TRBV28	TRBD1	NA	TRBJ2-7	CASSLDRTGPYEQYF	TGTGCCAGCAGTTTAGATCGGACAGGACCCTACGAGCAGTACTTC
TRBV15	TRBD2	NA	TRBJ2-3	CATSRPNGGGRDTQYF	TGTGCCACCAGCAGACCTAACGGGGGGGGCCGAGATACGCAGTATTTT
TRBV27	TRBD1	NA	TRBJ1-3	CASSSGQGNTIYF	TGTGCCAGCAGTTCGGGACAGGGGAACACCATATATTTT
TRBV19	NA	NA	TRBJ1-5	CASSILGSQPQHF	TGTGCCAGTAGTATCTTGGGCAGTCAGCCCCAGCATTTT
TRBV9	TRBD1	NA	TRBJ1-2	CASSGRDRGAGYTF	TGTGCCAGCAGCGGCCGGGACAGGGGGGCTGGCTACACCTTC
TRBV19	NA	few	TRBJ1-1	CASTSAVEAFF	TGTGCCAGTACCTCAGCGGTTGAAGCTTTCTTT
TRBV4-2	TRBD1	NA	TRBJ1-3	CASSQDRQGRNTIYF	TGTGCCAGCAGCCAAGATCGACAGGGGAGAAACACCATATATTTT
TRBV7-6	NA	NA	TRBJ2-7	CASSTFEGYEQYF	TGTGCCAGCAGCACCTTTGAGGGCTACGAGCAGTACTTC
TRBV28	NA	few	TRBJ1-2	CASSFVQYGYTF	TGTGCCAGCAGTTTTGTGCAGTATGGCTACACCTTC
TRBV30	TRBD1	few	TRBJ1-6	CAWSTSMPGQGDSPLHF	TGTGCCTGGAGTACTTCAATGCCGGGACAGGGTGACTCACCCCTCCACTTT
TRBV6-1	NA	NA	TRBJ1-4	CASSEEVAGREKLFF	TGTGCCAGCAGTGAAGAAGTGGCGGGCAGGGAAAAACTGTTTTTT
TRBV7-2	NA	NA	TRBJ2-7	CASSLSGLAASYEQYF	TGTGCCAGCAGCTTATCCGGTCTAGCCGCCAGCTACGAGCAGTACTTC
TRBV4-1	TRBD1	NA	TRBJ2-7	CASSHQGQGVYEQYF	TGCGCCAGCAGCCACCAGGGACAGGGTGTCTACGAGCAGTACTTC
TRBV5-4	TRBD2	NA	TRBJ2-3	CASSAVSGLKGTDTQYF	TGTGCCAGCAGCGCAGTTAGCGGGCTTAAGGGAACAGATACGCAGTATTTT
TRBV7-9	TRBD1	NA	TRBJ2-7	CASSLGTGSLGEQYF	TGTGCCAGCAGCCTCGGGACAGGTTCCCTTGGGGAGCAGTACTTC
TRBV4-1	NA	NA	TRBJ1-2	CASTLDGNRNYGYTF	TGCGCCAGCACCTTGGACGGGAACCGTAACTATGGCTACACCTTC